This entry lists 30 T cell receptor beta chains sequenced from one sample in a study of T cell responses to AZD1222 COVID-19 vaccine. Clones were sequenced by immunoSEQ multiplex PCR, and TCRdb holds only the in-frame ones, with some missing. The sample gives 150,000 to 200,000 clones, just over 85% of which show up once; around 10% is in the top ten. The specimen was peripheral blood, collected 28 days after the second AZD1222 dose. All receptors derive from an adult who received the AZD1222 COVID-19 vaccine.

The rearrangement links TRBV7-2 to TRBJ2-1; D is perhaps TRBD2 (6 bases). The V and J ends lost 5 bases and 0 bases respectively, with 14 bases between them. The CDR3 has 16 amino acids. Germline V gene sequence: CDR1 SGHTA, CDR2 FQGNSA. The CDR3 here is CASSERRGISYNEQFF. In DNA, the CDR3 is TGTGCCAGCAGCGAACGACGGGGGATCTCCTACAATGAGCAGTTCTTC.

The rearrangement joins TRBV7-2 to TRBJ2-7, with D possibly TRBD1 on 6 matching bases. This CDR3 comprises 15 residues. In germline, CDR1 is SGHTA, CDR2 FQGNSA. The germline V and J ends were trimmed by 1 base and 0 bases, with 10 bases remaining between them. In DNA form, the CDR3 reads TGTGCCAGCAGCTTAGGGGGACACTACTCCTACGAGCAGTACTTC. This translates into CASSLGGHYSYEQYF.

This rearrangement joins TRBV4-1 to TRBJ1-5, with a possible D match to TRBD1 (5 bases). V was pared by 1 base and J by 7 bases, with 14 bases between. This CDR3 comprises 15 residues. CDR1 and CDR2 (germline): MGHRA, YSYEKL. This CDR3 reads CASSQVSAGSQPQHF. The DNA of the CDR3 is TGCGCCAGCAGCCAAGTCTCAGCAGGGAGCCAGCCCCAGCATTTT.

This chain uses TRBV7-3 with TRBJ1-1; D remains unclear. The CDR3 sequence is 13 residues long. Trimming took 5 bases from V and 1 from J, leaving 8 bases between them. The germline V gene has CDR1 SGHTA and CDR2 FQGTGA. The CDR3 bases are TGTGCCAGCAGCGCACAGCCGAACACTGAAGCTTTCTTT. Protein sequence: CASSAQPNTEAFF.

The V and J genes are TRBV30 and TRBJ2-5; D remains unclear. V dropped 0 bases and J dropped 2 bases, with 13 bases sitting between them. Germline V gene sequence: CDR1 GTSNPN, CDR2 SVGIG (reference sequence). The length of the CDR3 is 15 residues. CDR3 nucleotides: TGTGCCTGGAGTGTAAACCGCAGGCCTCAAGAGACCCAGTACTTC. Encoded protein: CAWSVNRRPQETQYF.

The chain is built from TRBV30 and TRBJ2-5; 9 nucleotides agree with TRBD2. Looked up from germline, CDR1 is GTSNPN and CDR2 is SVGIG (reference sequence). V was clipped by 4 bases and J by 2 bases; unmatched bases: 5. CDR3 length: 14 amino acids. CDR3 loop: CAWTAGGIQETQYF. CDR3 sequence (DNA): TGTGCCTGGACGGCGGGGGGGATACAAGAGACCCAGTACTTC.

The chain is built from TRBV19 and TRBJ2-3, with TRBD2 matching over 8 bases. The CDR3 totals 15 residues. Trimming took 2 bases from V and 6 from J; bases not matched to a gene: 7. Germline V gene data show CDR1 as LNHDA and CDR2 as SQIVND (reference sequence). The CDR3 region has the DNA TGTGCCAGTAGTATAACAGCGGGGGAAATGGATACGCAGTATTTT. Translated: CASSITAGEMDTQYF.

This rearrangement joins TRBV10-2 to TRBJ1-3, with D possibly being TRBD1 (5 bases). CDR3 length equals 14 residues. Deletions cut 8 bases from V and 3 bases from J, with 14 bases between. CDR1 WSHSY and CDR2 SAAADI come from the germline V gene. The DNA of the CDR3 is TGCGCCAGCCTTCTGTCGGGGGTTGGAAACACCATATATTTT. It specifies CASLLSGVGNTIYF.

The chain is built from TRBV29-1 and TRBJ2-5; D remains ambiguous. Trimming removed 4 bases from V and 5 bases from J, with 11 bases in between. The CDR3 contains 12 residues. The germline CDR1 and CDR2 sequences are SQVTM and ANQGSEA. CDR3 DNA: TGCAGCGTTGTTGCTCCTCAGGAGACCCAGTACTTC. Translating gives CSVVAPQETQYF.

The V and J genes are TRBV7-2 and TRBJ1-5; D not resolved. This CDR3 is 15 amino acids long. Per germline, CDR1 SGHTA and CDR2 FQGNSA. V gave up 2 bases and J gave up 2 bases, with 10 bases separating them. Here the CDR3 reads CASSLKGEGNQPQHF. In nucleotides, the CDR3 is TGTGCCAGCAGCTTAAAGGGTGAGGGCAATCAGCCCCAGCATTTT. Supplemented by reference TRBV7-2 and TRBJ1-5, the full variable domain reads GAGVSQSPSNKVTEKGKDVELRCDPISGHTALYWYRQSLGQGLEFLIYFQGNSAPDKSGLPSDRFSAERTGGSVSTLTIQRTQQEDSAVYLCASSLKGEGNQPQHFGDGTRLSIL.

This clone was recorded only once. CDR3 DNA: TGTGCCATCAGGCCCGGGGGGGAGGATGGCTACACCTTC. It yields the protein CAIRPGGEDGYTF. V and J are TRBV10-3 and TRBJ1-2, with D tentatively TRBD1 (5 bases). The CDR3 covers 13 residues. Germline V CDR1 and CDR2: ENHRY, SYGVKD. V lost 6 bases to trimming and J lost 6 bases, with 14 bases between them.

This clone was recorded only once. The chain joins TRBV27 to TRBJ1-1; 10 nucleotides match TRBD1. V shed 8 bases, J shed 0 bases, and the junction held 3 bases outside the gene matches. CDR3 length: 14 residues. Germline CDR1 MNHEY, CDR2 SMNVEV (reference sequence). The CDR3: CASGDRGMNTEAFF. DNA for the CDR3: TGTGCCAGCGGGGACAGGGGAATGAACACTGAAGCTTTCTTT.

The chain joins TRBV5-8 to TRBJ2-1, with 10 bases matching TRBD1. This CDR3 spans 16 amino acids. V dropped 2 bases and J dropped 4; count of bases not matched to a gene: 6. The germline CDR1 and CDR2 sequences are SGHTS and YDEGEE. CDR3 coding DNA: TGTGCCAGCAGCTTTTATGGGACAGGGGCTTACAATGAGCAGTTCTTC. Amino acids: CASSFYGTGAYNEQFF.

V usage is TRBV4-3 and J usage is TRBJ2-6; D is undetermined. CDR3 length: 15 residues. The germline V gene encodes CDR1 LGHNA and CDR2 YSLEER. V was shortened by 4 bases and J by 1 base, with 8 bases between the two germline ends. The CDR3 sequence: CASSRQASGANVLTF. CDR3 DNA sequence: TGCGCCAGCAGCCGTCAGGCGTCTGGGGCCAACGTCCTGACTTTC.

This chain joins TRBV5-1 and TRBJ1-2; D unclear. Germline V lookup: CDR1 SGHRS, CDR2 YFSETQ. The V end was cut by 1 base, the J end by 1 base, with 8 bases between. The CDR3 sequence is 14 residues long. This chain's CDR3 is CASSLTGFNYGYTF. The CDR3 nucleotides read TGCGCCAGCAGCTTGACGGGCTTTAACTATGGCTACACCTTC.

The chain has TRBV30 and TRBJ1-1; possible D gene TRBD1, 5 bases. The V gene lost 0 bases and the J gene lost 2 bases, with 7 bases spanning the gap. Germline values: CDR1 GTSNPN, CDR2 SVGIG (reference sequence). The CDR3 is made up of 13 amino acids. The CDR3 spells CAWSVRGNTEAFF. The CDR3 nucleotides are TGTGCCTGGAGTGTAAGGGGAAACACTGAAGCTTTCTTT.

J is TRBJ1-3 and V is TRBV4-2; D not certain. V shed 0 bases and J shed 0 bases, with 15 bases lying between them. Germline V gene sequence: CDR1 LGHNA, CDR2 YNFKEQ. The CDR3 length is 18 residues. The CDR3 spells CASSQDVGQTSSGNTIYF. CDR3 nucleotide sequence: TGTGCCAGCAGCCAAGATGTAGGGCAGACGAGCTCTGGAAACACCATATATTTT.

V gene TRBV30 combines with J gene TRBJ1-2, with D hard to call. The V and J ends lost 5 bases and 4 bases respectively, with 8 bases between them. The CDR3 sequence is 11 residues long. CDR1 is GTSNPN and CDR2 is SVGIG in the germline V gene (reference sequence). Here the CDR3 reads CAWEGSYGYTF. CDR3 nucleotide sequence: TGTGCCTGGGAGGGATCCTATGGCTACACCTTC.

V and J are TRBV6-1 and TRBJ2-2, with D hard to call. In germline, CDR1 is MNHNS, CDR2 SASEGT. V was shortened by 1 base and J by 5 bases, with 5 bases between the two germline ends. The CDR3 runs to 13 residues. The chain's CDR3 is CASSEVRTGELFF. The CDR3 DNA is TGTGCCAGCAGTGAAGTTCGTACCGGGGAGCTGTTTTTT.

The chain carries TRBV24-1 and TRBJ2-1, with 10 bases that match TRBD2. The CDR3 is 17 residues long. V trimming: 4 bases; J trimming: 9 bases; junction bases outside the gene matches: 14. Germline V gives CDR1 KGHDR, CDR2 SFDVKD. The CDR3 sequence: CATSEPLAGAHGSEQFF. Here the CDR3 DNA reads TGTGCCACCAGTGAACCTCTAGCGGGGGCCCATGGTAGTGAGCAGTTCTTC.

DNA for the CDR3: TGTGCCAGCAGCCGAAATCGGGACAGCTACGAGCAGTACTTC. This translates into CASSRNRDSYEQYF. This rearrangement joins TRBV6-5 to TRBJ2-7; 7 nucleotides match TRBD1. In germline, CDR1 is MNHEY, CDR2 SVGAGI. Losses at the gene ends were 6 bases for V and 3 bases for J; bases not matched to a gene: 8. CDR3 length: 14 residues.

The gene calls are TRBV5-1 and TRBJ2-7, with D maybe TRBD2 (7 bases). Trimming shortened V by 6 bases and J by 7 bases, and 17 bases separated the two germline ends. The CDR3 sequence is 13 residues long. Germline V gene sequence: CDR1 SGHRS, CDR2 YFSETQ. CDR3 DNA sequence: TGCGCCAGCACCGCGGGGGCGGGGGAGGAGCAGTACTTC. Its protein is CASTAGAGEEQYF.

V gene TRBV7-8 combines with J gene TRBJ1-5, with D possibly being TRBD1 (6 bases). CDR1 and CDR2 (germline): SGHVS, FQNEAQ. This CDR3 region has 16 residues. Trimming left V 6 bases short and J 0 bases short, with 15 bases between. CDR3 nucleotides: TGTGCCAGCAGTCCGTCAGGGGTAGGTAGCAATCAGCCCCAGCATTTT. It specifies CASSPSGVGSNQPQHF. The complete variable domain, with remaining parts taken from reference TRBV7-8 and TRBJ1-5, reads GAGVSQSPRYKVAKRGQDVALRCDPISGHVSLFWYQQALGQGPEFLTYFQNEAQLDKSGLPSDRFFAERPEGSVSTLKIQRTQQEDSAVYLCASSPSGVGSNQPQHFGDGTRLSIL.

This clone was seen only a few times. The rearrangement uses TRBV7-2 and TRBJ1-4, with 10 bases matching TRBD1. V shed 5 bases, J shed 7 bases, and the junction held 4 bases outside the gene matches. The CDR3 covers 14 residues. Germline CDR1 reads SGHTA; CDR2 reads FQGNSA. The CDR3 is CASSPGQGPEKLFF. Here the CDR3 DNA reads TGTGCCAGCAGCCCGGGACAGGGGCCTGAAAAACTGTTTTTT. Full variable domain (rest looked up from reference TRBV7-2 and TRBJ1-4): GAGVSQSPSNKVTEKGKDVELRCDPISGHTALYWYRQSLGQGLEFLIYFQGNSAPDKSGLPSDRFSAERTGGSVSTLTIQRTQQEDSAVYLCASSPGQGPEKLFFGSGTQLSVL.

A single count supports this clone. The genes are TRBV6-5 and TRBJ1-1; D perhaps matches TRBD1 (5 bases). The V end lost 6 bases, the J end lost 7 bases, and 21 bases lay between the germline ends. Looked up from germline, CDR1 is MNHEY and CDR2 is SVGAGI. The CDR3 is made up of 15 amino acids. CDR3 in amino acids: CASSVSQGRRGEAFF. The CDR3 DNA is TGTGCCAGCAGCGTTAGCCAGGGTCGAAGGGGTGAAGCTTTCTTT.

CDR3 sequence (DNA): TGCAGCGTTGATGTTGTCCAGGGGCATGGCTACACCTTC. It codes for CSVDVVQGHGYTF. The chain recombines TRBV29-1 with TRBJ1-2; D might be TRBD1 (6 bases). Trimming took 3 bases from V and 6 from J, leaving 14 bases between them. Germline-derived CDR1 and CDR2 are SQVTM and ANQGSEA. The CDR3 is 13 residues long. The whole variable domain, remainder taken from reference TRBV29-1 and TRBJ1-2, is SAVISQKPSRDICQRGTSLTIQCQVDSQVTMMFWYRQQPGQSLTLIATANQGSEATYESGFVIDKFPISRPNLTFSTLTVSNMSPEDSSIYLCSVDVVQGHGYTFGSGTRLTVV.

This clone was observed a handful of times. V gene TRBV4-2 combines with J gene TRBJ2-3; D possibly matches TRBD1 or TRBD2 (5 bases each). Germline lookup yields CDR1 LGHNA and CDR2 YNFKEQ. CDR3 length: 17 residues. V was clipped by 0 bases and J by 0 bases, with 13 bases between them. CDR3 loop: CASSQDEGRTSTDTQYF. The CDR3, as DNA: TGTGCCAGCAGCCAAGATGAGGGGCGGACTAGCACAGATACGCAGTATTTT.

The CDR3 loop is CASSSQRGSTDTQYF. The CDR3, as DNA: TGTGCCAGCAGCTCCCAGCGGGGTAGCACAGATACGCAGTATTTT. The rearrangement uses TRBV5-4 and TRBJ2-3; 7 bases match TRBD2. With V trimmed by 3 bases and J by 0 bases, 4 bases remained unmatched. The CDR3 has 15 amino acids. Per germline, CDR1 SGHNT and CDR2 YYREEE (reference sequence).

The CDR3 region is CASSVATGTGGAANEKLFF. The CDR3 DNA follows: TGTGCCAGCAGCGTAGCTACAGGAACAGGGGGCGCCGCTAATGAAAAACTGTTTTTT. This sequence joins TRBV9 and TRBJ1-4; 9 bases are shared with TRBD1. The CDR3 runs to 19 residues. Germline CDR1 is SGDLS and CDR2 is YYNGEE. With V trimmed by 0 bases and J by 3 bases, 12 bases remained unmatched.

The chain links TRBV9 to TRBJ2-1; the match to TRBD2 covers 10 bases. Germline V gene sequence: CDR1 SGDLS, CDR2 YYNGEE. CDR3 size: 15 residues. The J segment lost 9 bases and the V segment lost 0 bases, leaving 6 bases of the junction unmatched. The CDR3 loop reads CASSVVASGGVEQFF. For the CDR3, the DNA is TGTGCCAGCAGCGTAGTGGCTAGCGGGGGTGTTGAGCAGTTCTTC.